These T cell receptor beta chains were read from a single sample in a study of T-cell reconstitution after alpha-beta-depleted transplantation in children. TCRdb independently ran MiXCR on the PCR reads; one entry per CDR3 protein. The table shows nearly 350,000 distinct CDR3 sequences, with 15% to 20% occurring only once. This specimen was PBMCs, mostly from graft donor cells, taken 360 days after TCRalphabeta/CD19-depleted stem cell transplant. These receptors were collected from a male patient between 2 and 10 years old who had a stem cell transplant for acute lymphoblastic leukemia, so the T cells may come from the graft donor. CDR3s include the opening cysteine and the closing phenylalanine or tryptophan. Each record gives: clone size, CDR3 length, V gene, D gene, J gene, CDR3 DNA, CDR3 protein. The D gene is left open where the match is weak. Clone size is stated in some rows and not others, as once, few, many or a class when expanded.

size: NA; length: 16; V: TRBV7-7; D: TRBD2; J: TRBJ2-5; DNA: TGTGCTAGCAGCTCTAGCCCGGGGGGGGGCCAAGAGACCCAGTACTTC; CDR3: CASSSSPGGGQETQYF
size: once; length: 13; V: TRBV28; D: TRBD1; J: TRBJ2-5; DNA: TGTGCCAGCTCCACAGGGGGAGTAGAGACCCAGTACTTC; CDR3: CASSTGGVETQYF
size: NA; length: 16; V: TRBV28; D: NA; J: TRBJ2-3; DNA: TGTGCCAGCAGTTCTTCAGGGGATGGGAGCACAGATACGCAGTATTTT; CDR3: CASSSSGDGSTDTQYF
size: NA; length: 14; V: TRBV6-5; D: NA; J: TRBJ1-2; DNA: TGTGCCAGCAGTTACTCGGCCGGGGGGTATGGCTACACCTTC; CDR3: CASSYSAGGYGYTF
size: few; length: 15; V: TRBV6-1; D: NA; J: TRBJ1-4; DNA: TGTGCCAGCTGGGGAGGTGTGACATATAATGAAAAACTGTTTTTT; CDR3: CASWGGVTYNEKLFF
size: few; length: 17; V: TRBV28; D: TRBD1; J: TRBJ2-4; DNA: TGTGCCAGCAGTCCACACAGGGGGCGCGGGTCCAAAAACATTCAGTACTTC; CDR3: CASSPHRGRGSKNIQYF
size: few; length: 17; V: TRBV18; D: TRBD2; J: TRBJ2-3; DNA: TGTGCCAGCTCACCACTCCCTTTAGCGGGCGGTACAGATACGCAGTATTTT; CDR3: CASSPLPLAGGTDTQYF
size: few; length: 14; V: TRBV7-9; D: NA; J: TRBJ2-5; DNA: TGTGCCAGCAGCTTCCGGGGGCCGGGAGAGACCCAGTACTTC; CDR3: CASSFRGPGETQYF
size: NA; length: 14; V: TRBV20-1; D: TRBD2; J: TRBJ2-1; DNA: TGCAGTGCTAGGGGACTAGCGGGAGGCAATGAGCAGTTCTTC; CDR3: CSARGLAGGNEQFF
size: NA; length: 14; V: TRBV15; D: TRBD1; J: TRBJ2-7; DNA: TGTGCCACCAGCAAGGGACAGGGAGTGGGGGAGCAGTACTTC; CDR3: CATSKGQGVGEQYF
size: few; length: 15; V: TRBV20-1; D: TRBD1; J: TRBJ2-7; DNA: TGCAGTGTCGAGGACAGGGCGAAGAGCTCCTACGAGCAGTACTTC; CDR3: CSVEDRAKSSYEQYF
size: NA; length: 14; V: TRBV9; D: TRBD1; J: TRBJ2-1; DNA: TGTGCCAGCAGCCCGGGACAGGGGATCAATGAGCAGTTCTTC; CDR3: CASSPGQGINEQFF
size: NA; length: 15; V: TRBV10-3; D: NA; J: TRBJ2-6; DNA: TGTGCCATCAGATCACAGGGAGCTGGGGCCAACGTCCTGACTTTC; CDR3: CAIRSQGAGANVLTF
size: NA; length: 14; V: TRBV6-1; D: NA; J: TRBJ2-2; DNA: TGTGCCAGCAGAGAGACAGGCGGGGCCGGGGAGCTGTTTTTT; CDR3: CASRETGGAGELFF
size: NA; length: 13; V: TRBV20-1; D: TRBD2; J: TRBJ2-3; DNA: TGCAGTACCGGGACTAGCGGCACAGATACGCAGTATTTT; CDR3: CSTGTSGTDTQYF
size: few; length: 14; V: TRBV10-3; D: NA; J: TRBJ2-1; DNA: TGTGCCATCAAAGGTGGGAGGACCTACAATGAGCAGTTCTTC; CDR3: CAIKGGRTYNEQFF
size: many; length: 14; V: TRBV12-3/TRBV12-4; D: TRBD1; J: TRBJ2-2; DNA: TGTGCCAGCAGACAGGGGGCTGGCACCGGGGAGCTGTTTTTT; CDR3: CASRQGAGTGELFF
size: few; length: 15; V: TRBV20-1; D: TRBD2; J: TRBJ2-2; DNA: TGCAGTGCTACCTCTAGCGGGAGGGGGACCGGGGAGCTGTTTTTT; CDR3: CSATSSGRGTGELFF
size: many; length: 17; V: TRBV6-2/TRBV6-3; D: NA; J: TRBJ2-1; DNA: TGTGCCAGCAGTTACTCGAGAGCGGGTTTCTCCTACAATGAGCAGTTCTTC; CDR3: CASSYSRAGFSYNEQFF
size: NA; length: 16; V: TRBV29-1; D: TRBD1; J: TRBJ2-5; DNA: TGCAGCGTTGAAAGGGACAGGTCAAGTTGGCATCAGACCCAGTACTTC; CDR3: CSVERDRSSWHQTQYF
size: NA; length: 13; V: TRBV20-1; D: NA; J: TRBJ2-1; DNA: TGCAGTGCTAGTTTACAGCGGAGTAATGAGCAGTTCTTC; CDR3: CSASLQRSNEQFF
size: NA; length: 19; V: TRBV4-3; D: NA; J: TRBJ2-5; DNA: TGCGCCAGCAGCCAACTTCCCCGGGACAAAGTTGGCGACCAAGAGACCCAGTACTTC; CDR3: CASSQLPRDKVGDQETQYF
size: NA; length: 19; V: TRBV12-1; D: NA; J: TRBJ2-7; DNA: TGTGCCAGCAGCTCCGAATCGGGACAGGGGATAGAGGGCCCCTACGAGCAGTACTTC; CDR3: CASSSESGQGIEGPYEQYF
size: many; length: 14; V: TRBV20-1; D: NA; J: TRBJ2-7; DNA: TGCAGTGCTAGAGACCCGGGACGGCTCTACGAGCAGTACTTC; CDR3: CSARDPGRLYEQYF
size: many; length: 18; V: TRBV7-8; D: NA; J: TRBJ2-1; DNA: TGTGCCAGCAGCTTAACCCTCCCTATGGCTCAAGTGGGCGATGAGCAGTTCTTC; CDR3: CASSLTLPMAQVGDEQFF
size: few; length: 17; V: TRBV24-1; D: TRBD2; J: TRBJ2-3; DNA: TGTGCCACCAGTGACGCCGGGACTAGCGGTTACACAGATACGCAGTATTTT; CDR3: CATSDAGTSGYTDTQYF
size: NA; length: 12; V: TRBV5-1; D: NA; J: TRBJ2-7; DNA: TGCGCCAGCAGCTTGGACGGGTCGAGCAACTACTTC; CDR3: CASSLDGSSNYF
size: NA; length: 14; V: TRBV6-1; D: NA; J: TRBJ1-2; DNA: TGTGCCAGCAGTGAACGTCCGAGGGGAAATGGCTACACCTTC; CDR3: CASSERPRGNGYTF
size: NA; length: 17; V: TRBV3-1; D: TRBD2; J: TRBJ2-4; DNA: TGTGCCAGCAGCCAAGGATGGGAGCGGGAGACCAAAAACATTCAGTACTTC; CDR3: CASSQGWERETKNIQYF
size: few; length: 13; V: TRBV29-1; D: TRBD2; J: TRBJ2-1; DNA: TGCAGCGCCCAAGCGGGAGCAAACAATGAGCAGTTCTTC; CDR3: CSAQAGANNEQFF
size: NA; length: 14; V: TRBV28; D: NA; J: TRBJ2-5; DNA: TGTGCCAGCAGTTTCGACGGAGTGGAGGAGACCCAGTACTTC; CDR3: CASSFDGVEETQYF
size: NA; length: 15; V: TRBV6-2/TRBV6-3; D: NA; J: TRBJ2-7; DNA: TGTGCCAGCGGCCCCCTGCCAGGGTTGACGTACGAGCAGTACTTC; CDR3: CASGPLPGLTYEQYF
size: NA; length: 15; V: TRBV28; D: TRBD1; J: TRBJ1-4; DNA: TGTGCCAGCAGTTTGGAACAGGGGAATAATGAAAAACTGTTTTTT; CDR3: CASSLEQGNNEKLFF
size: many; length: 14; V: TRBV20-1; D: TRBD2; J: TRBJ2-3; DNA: TGCAGTGCCCGGCTAGCGGACCTCACAGATACGCAGTATTTT; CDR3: CSARLADLTDTQYF
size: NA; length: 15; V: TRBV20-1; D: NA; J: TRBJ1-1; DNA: TGCAGTGCCCGAGGAAAGGGCCGTATGAACACTGAAGCTTTCTTT; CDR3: CSARGKGRMNTEAFF
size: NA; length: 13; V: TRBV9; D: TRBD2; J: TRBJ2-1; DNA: TGTGCCAGCAGCCGTACTAGCGCCAATGAGCAGTTCTTC; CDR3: CASSRTSANEQFF
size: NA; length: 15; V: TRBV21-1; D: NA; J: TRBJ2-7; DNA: TGTGCCAGCAGCATCGGCCTCGGTAACGCCTACGAGCAGTACTTC; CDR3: CASSIGLGNAYEQYF
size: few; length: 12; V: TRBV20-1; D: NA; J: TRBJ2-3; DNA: TGCAGTGCTAAACTACTAGGAGATACGCAGTATTTT; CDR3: CSAKLLGDTQYF
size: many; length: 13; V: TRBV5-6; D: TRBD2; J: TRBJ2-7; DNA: TGTGCCAGCCATATAGCGGGAGAAGGGGAGCAGTACTTC; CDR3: CASHIAGEGEQYF
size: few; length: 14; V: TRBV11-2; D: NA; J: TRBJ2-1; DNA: TGTGCCAGCAGCTTGGAGCGGCTCTACAATGAGCAGTTCTTC; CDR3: CASSLERLYNEQFF